This entry lists 3 T cell receptor beta chains sequenced from one sample in a study of CD8 T cells in Susac syndrome. RNA amounts of roughly 0.45 to 1 ug underwent reverse transcription with random hexamers. MiXCR, applied by TCRdb to the immunoSEQ multiplex PCR reads, yields one record per CDR3 protein. The sample yields approximately 70,000 distinct CDR3 sequences, 85% to 95% seen once. Sequencing input: CD8+ T cells from PBMCs. The receptors shown here come from a human donor with multiple sclerosis.

The rearrangement joins TRBV27 to TRBJ2-2; D is unresolved. The germline V gene has CDR1 MNHEY and CDR2 SMNVEV (reference sequence). The CDR3 length is 12 residues. The V and J ends lost 3 bases and 6 bases respectively, with 5 bases between them. The CDR3: CASSFVPGELFF. CDR3 nucleotides: TGTGCCAGCAGTTTCGTTCCCGGGGAGCTGTTTTTT.

This clonotype was recorded once. CDR3 bases: TGTGCCAGCAGCCACGACGGGTCAAGGGCTAACACCGGGGAGCTGTTTTTT. It yields the protein CASSHDGSRANTGELFF. The chain uses TRBV14 and TRBJ2-2; D gene unclear. The CDR3 extends over 17 amino acids. Looked up from germline, CDR1 is SGHDN and CDR2 is FVKESK. Between the trimmed V and J ends, which lost 3 bases and 2 bases, there was a span of 16 bases. The variable domain in full, with the rest retrieved from reference TRBV14 and TRBJ2-2, is EAGVTQFPSHSVIEKGQTVTLRCDPISGHDNLYWYRRVMGKEIKFLLHFVKESKQDESGMPNNRFLAERTGGTYSTLKVQPAELEDSGVYFCASSHDGSRANTGELFFGEGSRLTVL.

This clonotype was seen a single time. The chain recombines TRBV7-9 with TRBJ2-3; 7 bases agree with TRBD1. From germline, CDR1 is SEHNR and CDR2 FQNEAQ (reference sequence). V was clipped by 5 bases and J by 1 base; unmatched bases: 12. This CDR3 spans 17 amino acids. The CDR3 spells CASSHMTGLDGTDTQYF. In nucleotides, the CDR3 is TGTGCCAGCAGCCACATGACAGGGCTTGACGGCACAGATACGCAGTATTTT.